This TCR beta chain was sequenced during a study of blood T cell repertoires in COVID-19. About the study: T cells, B-cell-depleted T cells, or PBMCs provided the cDNA or gDNA that served as material.

This CDR3 has 14 amino acids. Germline assignment: CDR1 SGHRS and CDR2 YFSETQ. V lost 2 bases and J lost 0, with 8 bases in between. In the original processing: Nucleated cell number was recorded as an estimate derived from reference gene primer amplification. Clones were read by immunoSEQ multiplex PCR, and TCRdb kept only the in-frame ones, dropping some. V and J calls and clone size are given by that table; D and trimming were obtained from the DNA. The sample consists of about 260,000 clones, approximately 90% of them appearing once. The receptor was derived from a woman in her 40s with acute or convalescent COVID-19. V usage is TRBV5-1 and J usage is TRBJ1-1; D is ambiguous. Source material: peripheral blood. The CDR3 nucleotides read TGCGCCAGCAGCTTCGCAAGCATGAACACTGAAGCTTTCTTT. Residues: CASSFASMNTEAFF.